This TCR beta chain emerged from a study of Graves' ophthalmopathy and Graves' hyperthyroidism. Study outcomes and limitations: An approximately 80% specificity and roughly 90% sensitivity were achieved by a 13-signature model that separated ophthalmopathy from stable hyperthyroidism. Appearing in blood as well were most expanded thyroid clonotypes above 0.001 frequency.

Researchers took RNA transcripts and amplified TCR beta CDR3 regions from them. Investigators did first-round RT-PCR with HTBI primers, then second-round multiplex PCR. TCRdb independently ran MiXCR on the multiplex PCR reads; one entry per CDR3 protein. Of around 1.1 million distinct CDR3 sequences in the sample, around a third are singletons; the top ten hold roughly 11%. This clonotype was counted only a few times. Its antigen is as yet unknown. Lactation, pregnancy, uncontrolled infections and other autoimmune diseases were all grounds for excluding patients. V lost 7 bases and J 9 bases, leaving 13 bases between the germline ends. The CDR3 is 11 residues long.

The sequence was obtained from an adult man with Graves' hyperthyroidism. Sequenced sample: peripheral blood or thyroid tissue (not recorded which). This sequence joins TRBV12-3 or TRBV12-4 and TRBJ2-7; D is uncertain. CDR3 DNA: TGTGCCAGCACCCTTTCAGCCGGGCAGTACTTC. Protein sequence: CASTLSAGQYF.